A selection of T cell receptor beta chains follows, all from one sample in a study of response to subunit inactivated influenza vaccine. TCRdb called the RT-PCR reads again in MiXCR, with one record for every CDR3 protein. There are around 790,000 distinct CDR3 sequences in the sample; over 20% occur only once, and 10% lies in the top ten. Sequencing was performed on PBMCs from blood, taken about 5 days after vaccination. Receptors were obtained from a man in his forties or fifties who received an inactivated influenza vaccine. The CDR3 runs from the conserved cysteine through the conserved F or W. A D gene is named only where the DNA matches it firmly. Only part of the rows carry a size: once, few, many, or a class if the clone is expanded.

CDR3 protein: CASSYRVGDEQYF
CDR3 DNA: TGTGCCAGCAGTTACAGGGTCGGAGACGAGCAGTACTTC
J gene: TRBJ2-7
clone size: .
D gene: .
V gene: TRBV6-2/TRBV6-3

CDR3 protein: CAIRMDRGQGTGELFF
CDR3 DNA: TGTGCCATCAGAATGGACAGGGGGCAGGGCACCGGGGAGCTGTTTTTT
J gene: TRBJ2-2
clone size: few
D gene: TRBD1
V gene: TRBV10-3

CDR3 protein: CSARDLGGNYNEQFF
CDR3 DNA: TGCAGTGCTAGAGATCTAGGCGGCAACTACAATGAGCAGTTCTTC
J gene: TRBJ2-1
clone size: .
D gene: .
V gene: TRBV20-1

CDR3 protein: CASSRHRDINQPQHF
CDR3 DNA: TGCGCCAGCAGCCGTCACCGGGACATTAATCAGCCCCAGCATTTT
J gene: TRBJ1-5
clone size: .
D gene: .
V gene: TRBV4-1

CDR3 protein: CSVEGGYVVQQFF
CDR3 DNA: TGCAGCGTTGAGGGGGGGTATGTTGTGCAGCAGTTCTTC
J gene: TRBJ2-1
clone size: few
D gene: TRBD2
V gene: TRBV29-1

CDR3 protein: CASSSRVAGGEKQYF
CDR3 DNA: TGTGCCAGCAGCTCCCGGGTAGCGGGAGGGGAGAAGCAGTACTTC
J gene: TRBJ2-7
clone size: .
D gene: TRBD2
V gene: TRBV3-1

CDR3 protein: CASSQAPGQPQHF
CDR3 DNA: TGTGCCAGCAGCCAGGCACCGGGGCAGCCCCAGCATTTT
J gene: TRBJ1-5
clone size: many
D gene: .
V gene: TRBV12-3/TRBV12-4

CDR3 protein: CSARGMGQGHNEQFF
CDR3 DNA: TGCAGTGCTAGAGGAATGGGACAGGGGCACAATGAGCAGTTCTTC
J gene: TRBJ2-1
clone size: few
D gene: TRBD1
V gene: TRBV20-1

CDR3 protein: CASTPQGAVDQPQHF
CDR3 DNA: TGTGCCAGCACTCCACAGGGGGCGGTGGATCAGCCCCAGCATTTT
J gene: TRBJ1-5
clone size: few
D gene: TRBD1
V gene: TRBV12-3/TRBV12-4

CDR3 protein: CSARVMGREDTEAFF
CDR3 DNA: TGCAGTGCTAGAGTCATGGGGCGGGAAGACACTGAAGCTTTCTTT
J gene: TRBJ1-1
clone size: .
D gene: .
V gene: TRBV20-1

CDR3 protein: CSARDQGGLAPKSPYEQYF
CDR3 DNA: TGCAGTGCTAGAGATCAAGGGGGCCTAGCGCCCAAGTCCCCCTACGAGCAGTACTTC
J gene: TRBJ2-7
clone size: few
D gene: .
V gene: TRBV20-1

CDR3 protein: CASRRGGDIQYF
CDR3 DNA: TGTGCCAGCAGGAGGGGGGGAGACATTCAGTACTTC
J gene: TRBJ2-4
clone size: few
D gene: .
V gene: TRBV6-1

CDR3 protein: CASTNSGGTGELFF
CDR3 DNA: TGTGCCAGCACCAACAGCGGAGGGACCGGGGAGCTGTTTTTT
J gene: TRBJ2-2
clone size: .
D gene: .
V gene: TRBV6-1

CDR3 protein: CASSRLGLARNTGELFF
CDR3 DNA: TGTGCCAGCAGTCGACTCGGACTAGCGAGAAACACCGGGGAGCTGTTTTTT
J gene: TRBJ2-2
clone size: few
D gene: TRBD2
V gene: TRBV6-4

CDR3 protein: CASRQLAGGNEQFF
CDR3 DNA: TGTGCCAGCCGCCAACTAGCGGGAGGCAATGAGCAGTTCTTC
J gene: TRBJ2-1
clone size: .
D gene: TRBD2
V gene: TRBV18

CDR3 protein: CSAFRPGAREQFF
CDR3 DNA: TGCAGTGCTTTCCGCCCAGGGGCTCGGGAGCAGTTCTTC
J gene: TRBJ2-1
clone size: .
D gene: .
V gene: TRBV20-1

CDR3 protein: CAIRDPRLVDLVQFF
CDR3 DNA: TGTGCCATCAGGGACCCACGACTAGTGGATCTGGTGCAGTTCTTC
J gene: TRBJ2-1
clone size: .
D gene: .
V gene: TRBV10-3